The 26 T cell receptor beta chains listed next were all sequenced from one sample in a study of identical twins. In TCRdb, the 5' RACE reads were re-called with MiXCR into one record per CDR3 protein. Among approximately 470,000 distinct CDR3 sequences listed, over 12% were seen once. These data also formed part of another study, on yellow fever vaccine responses in identical twins.

Material for sequencing was CD4+ T cells sorted from blood. The receptors derive from a woman aged 18 to 35 in good health.

As for this clonotype: Given a much more abundant clone one base away, this may be a read error. The gene calls are TRBV6-6 and TRBJ2-1; D may match TRBD1 or TRBD2 (6 bases each). The CDR3 has 11 residues. Trimming stripped 8 bases from V and 9 bases from J, with 11 bases between. CDR1 and CDR2 from the germline V gene are MNHNY and SVGAGI (reference sequence). CDR3 sequence: CASWGAVEQFF. In nucleotides, the CDR3 is TGTGCCAGCTGGGGGGCGGTTGAGCAGTTCTTC.

This clonotype has a handful of counts. The chain joins TRBV3-1 to TRBJ2-7, with 8 bases identical to TRBD2. There are 17 residues in the CDR3. V dropped 1 base and J dropped 3; count of bases not matched to a gene: 11. The germline V gene encodes CDR1 LGHDT and CDR2 YNNKEL (reference sequence). CDR3 DNA sequence: TGTGCCAGCAGCCAAGCAGGGATAGCGGGGCCGTTCTACGAGCAGTACTTC. Translated: CASSQAGIAGPFYEQYF.

This clonotype was seen more than once but under ten times. The V and J genes are TRBV2 and TRBJ2-1; TRBD2 matches 7 bases. The germline V gene encodes CDR1 SNHLY and CDR2 FYNNEI. V was pared by 0 bases and J by 2 bases, with 7 bases of the junction left unmatched. The CDR3 totals 17 residues. CDR3 DNA: TGTGCCAGCAGTGAAGCGGGACGGGGGAGGGCCTACAATGAGCAGTTCTTC. It is translated as CASSEAGRGRAYNEQFF. The entire variable domain, with the rest obtained from reference TRBV2 and TRBJ2-1, is as follows: EPEVTQTPSHQVTQMGQEVILRCVPISNHLYFYWYRQILGQKVEFLVSFYNNEISEKSEIFDDQFSVERPDGSNFTLKIRSTKLEDSAMYFCASSEAGRGRAYNEQFFGPGTRLTVL.

This clonotype was recorded at least ten times. The chain uses TRBV20-1 and TRBJ2-2, with D unresolved. The CDR3 loop spans 14 amino acids. From germline, CDR1 is DFQATT and CDR2 SNEGSKA (reference sequence). Trimming removed 3 bases at V and 6 bases at J, with 14 bases between. The CDR3 spells CSARATTAPGELFF. The CDR3 bases are TGCAGTGCTAGGGCCACAACAGCGCCCGGGGAGCTGTTTTTT.

This clonotype was counted ten times or more. This chain joins TRBV4-3 and TRBJ2-1; weak D call: TRBD1 (6 bases). Trimming removed 0 bases from V and 12 bases from J, with 18 bases in between. CDR1 LGHNA and CDR2 YSLEER come from the germline V gene. The CDR3 runs to 15 residues. The CDR3 sequence is CASSQDRAAGTTQFF. Here the CDR3 DNA reads TGCGCCAGCAGCCAAGATAGAGCAGCCGGGACAACGCAGTTCTTC.

The chain links TRBV10-3 to TRBJ2-3; the D gene is possibly TRBD1 (5 bases). The CDR3 is made up of 13 amino acids. Trimming stripped 6 bases from V and 0 bases from J, with 7 bases between. CDR1 ENHRY and CDR2 SYGVKD come from the germline V gene. DNA of the CDR3: TGTGCCATCAGGGGGCCGAGCACAGATACGCAGTATTTT. Amino acids: CAIRGPSTDTQYF.

This clonotype was seen repeatedly, ten times or more. J is TRBJ2-5 and V is TRBV28; TRBD1 might be the D (5 bases). Between the trimmed V and J ends, which lost 3 bases and 1 base, there was a span of 6 bases. There are 13 residues in the CDR3. Germline values: CDR1 MDHEN, CDR2 SYDVKM. The chain's CDR3 is CASSLTVQETQYF. In DNA, the CDR3 is TGTGCCAGCAGTTTGACAGTCCAAGAGACCCAGTACTTC.

This clonotype has more than one count but fewer than ten. This chain joins TRBV7-9 and TRBJ2-7; 8 bases are a match to TRBD2. The CDR3 has 15 residues. Looked up from germline, CDR1 is SEHNR and CDR2 is FQNEAQ (reference sequence). With 6 bases clipped from V and 6 bases from J, the junction kept 13 bases outside the gene matches. The CDR3 nucleotides are TGTGCCAGCAGTCAGCTCGGGAGGGGCTTGTTCGAGCAGTACTTC. Translating it yields CASSQLGRGLFEQYF.

This clonotype has at least ten counts. The CDR3 DNA is TGCGCCAGCAGCAATCCGGGACTAGCGGGGGCGGGGGCAGATACGCAGTATTTT. This encodes CASSNPGLAGAGADTQYF. This chain links TRBV5-1 with TRBJ2-3, with 14 bases fitting TRBD2. CDR1 SGHRS and CDR2 YFSETQ come from the germline V gene. The CDR3 extends over 18 amino acids. With 4 bases clipped from V and 4 bases from J, the junction kept 11 bases outside the gene matches.

The rearrangement uses TRBV5-6 and TRBJ2-7, with D hard to call. The germline V gene has CDR1 SGHDT and CDR2 YYEEEE. Deletions cut 0 bases from V and 0 bases from J, with 10 bases between. The CDR3 has 15 amino acids. CDR3 protein: CASSLARPYSYEQYF. Written as DNA, the CDR3 is TGTGCCAGCAGCTTGGCTCGGCCATACTCCTACGAGCAGTACTTC.

The J gene is TRBJ2-3, the V gene TRBV11-2; 12 positions match TRBD2. J was trimmed by 2 bases and V by 1 base; bases with no gene match: 16. This CDR3 is built from 21 residues. The germline V gene has CDR1 SGHAT and CDR2 FQNNGV. The CDR3 spells CASSLVGVASGRALHTDTQYF. CDR3 DNA sequence: TGTGCCAGCAGCTTAGTTGGTGTCGCTAGCGGGAGGGCGCTACACACAGATACGCAGTATTTT.

Many counts were recorded for this clonotype. The rearrangement joins TRBV15 to TRBJ2-2; the match to TRBD2 covers 11 bases. Germline V CDR1 and CDR2: LNHNV, YYDKDF (reference sequence). The CDR3 is 17 residues long. The ends lost 1 base at V and 4 bases at J; junction bases unmatched: 5. The CDR3 coding sequence is TGTGCCACCAGCAGAGCTAGCGGGAGGATTAGCACCGGGGAGCTGTTTTTT. As protein: CATSRASGRISTGELFF. Looking up the rest from reference TRBV15 and TRBJ2-2 gives the full variable domain: DAMVIQNPRYQVTQFGKPVTLSCSQTLNHNVMYWYQQKSSQAPKLLFHYYDKDFNNEADTPDNFQSRRPNTSFCFLDIRSPGLGDTAMYLCATSRASGRISTGELFFGEGSRLTVL.

At least ten counts were recorded for this clonotype. CDR3 nucleotide sequence: TGTGCCACCAGCAGCCAGGTGGGCACTGAAGCTTTCTTT. Its protein product is CATSSQVGTEAFF. The chain uses TRBV15 and TRBJ1-1; D gene ambiguous. The CDR3 spans 13 residues. Germline V gene data show CDR1 as LNHNV and CDR2 as YYDKDF (reference sequence). V lost 3 bases and J 4 bases, leaving 9 bases between the germline ends.

This clonotype came up a few times. CDR3 sequence: CSARYGGNGEQFF. The CDR3 DNA sequence: TGCAGTGCAAGATACGGGGGAAACGGTGAGCAGTTCTTC. The chain links TRBV20-1 to TRBJ2-1; tentative D call: TRBD2 (6 bases). The CDR3 is 13 amino acids. Trimming took off 6 bases at V and 9 bases at J, with 18 bases between the two ends. Germline-derived CDR1 and CDR2 are DFQATT and SNEGSKA (reference sequence).

In this sample, this clonotype turned up a few times. The rearrangement joins TRBV11-3 to TRBJ2-1; TRBD1 might be the D (5 bases). The germline gives CDR1 SGHNT, CDR2 YENEEA. Trimming removed 4 bases at V and 3 bases at J, with 10 bases between. This CDR3 has 14 amino acids. CDR3 bases: TGTGCCAGCAGCTCGCAGGGTGACTACAATGAGCAGTTCTTC. The encoded protein is CASSSQGDYNEQFF.

The rearrangement links TRBV20-1 to TRBJ2-7; 11 bases align to TRBD2. This CDR3 contains 14 residues. The germline V gene has CDR1 DFQATT and CDR2 SNEGSKA (reference sequence). The ends lost 5 bases at V and 0 bases at J; junction bases unmatched: 3. The CDR3 loop is CSARLAGTSYEQYF. The CDR3, as DNA: TGCAGTGCTCGACTAGCGGGGACCTCCTACGAGCAGTACTTC.

V gene TRBV19 combines with J gene TRBJ2-1; no reliable D call. From germline, CDR1 is LNHDA and CDR2 SQIVND (reference sequence). This CDR3 contains 13 residues. Trimming shortened V by 3 bases and J by 6 bases, and 9 bases separated the two germline ends. The CDR3 is CASSIETPNEQFF. The CDR3 DNA reads as TGTGCCAGTAGTATTGAGACACCCAATGAGCAGTTCTTC.

This clonotype was seen only a few times. The V and J genes are TRBV30 and TRBJ2-7; the D gene is possibly TRBD1 (6 bases). V gave up 4 bases and J gave up 6 bases, with 13 bases separating them. The CDR3 has 12 amino acids. Germline V gene sequence: CDR1 GTSNPN, CDR2 SVGIG (reference sequence). The CDR3 reads CAWTPGVGEQYF. The CDR3 nucleotides are TGTGCCTGGACCCCAGGGGTCGGCGAGCAGTACTTC.

This clonotype has more than one count but fewer than ten. The chain links TRBV4-3 to TRBJ2-3, with TRBD2 as a possible D gene (5 bases). V was trimmed by 2 bases and J by 0 bases, leaving 12 bases between them. This CDR3 has 16 residues. CDR1 and CDR2 (germline): LGHNA, YSLEER. CDR3 nucleotides: TGCGCCAGCAGCCAAATGAGCGGTACTAGCACAGATACGCAGTATTTT. Amino acid sequence: CASSQMSGTSTDTQYF.

A few counts support this clonotype. The chain employs TRBV7-9 and TRBJ2-5; D is unresolved. V lost 5 bases and J 5 bases, leaving 12 bases between the germline ends. The CDR3 is 13 residues long. In germline, CDR1 is SEHNR, CDR2 FQNEAQ (reference sequence). Written as DNA, the CDR3 is TGTGCCAGCAGCGGGGAATTCGGGGAGACCCAGTACTTC. Residues: CASSGEFGETQYF.

This clonotype has just a few counts. J is TRBJ2-7 and V is TRBV5-5; D unclear. Between the trimmed V and J ends, which lost 2 bases and 2 bases, there was a span of 8 bases. This CDR3 spans 13 amino acids. The germline gives CDR1 SGHKS, CDR2 YYEKEE (reference sequence). The DNA for the CDR3 is TGTGCCAGCAGCTTAGGCAACACCTACGAGCAGTACTTC. This codes for CASSLGNTYEQYF.

This clonotype has a handful of counts. The V and J genes are TRBV7-2 and TRBJ2-1; possibly TRBD1 or TRBD2 for D (5 bases each). V was pared by 0 bases and J by 11 bases, with 11 bases between. This CDR3 is 13 amino acids long. Germline V gene sequence: CDR1 SGHTA, CDR2 FQGNSA. The CDR3: CASSLALQGQQFF. Here the CDR3 DNA reads TGTGCCAGCAGCTTAGCGCTGCAGGGACAGCAGTTCTTC.

The gene calls are TRBV7-2 and TRBJ2-7, with 7 bases identical to TRBD1. The CDR3 totals 15 residues. Germline V gives CDR1 SGHTA, CDR2 FQGNSA. The V gene end was trimmed by 4 bases and the J gene end by 0 bases; junction bases not matched to a gene: 6. This CDR3 is CASSSRDRLSYEQYF. The CDR3 nucleotides read TGTGCCAGCAGCTCCCGGGACAGACTCTCCTACGAGCAGTACTTC. The variable domain in full, completed from reference TRBV7-2 and TRBJ2-7, reads GAGVSQSPSNKVTEKGKDVELRCDPISGHTALYWYRQSLGQGLEFLIYFQGNSAPDKSGLPSDRFSAERTGGSVSTLTIQRTQQEDSAVYLCASSSRDRLSYEQYFGPGTRLTVT.

V and J are TRBV19 and TRBJ2-7; 8 bases map to TRBD2. V shed 0 bases, J shed 3 bases, and the junction held 7 bases outside the gene matches. This CDR3 is built from 16 residues. Per the germline V gene, CDR1 is LNHDA and CDR2 is SQIVND (reference sequence). The DNA of the CDR3 is TGTGCCAGTAGTATAGACCCCAGCGGGAGCCACTACGAGCAGTACTTC. Encoded protein: CASSIDPSGSHYEQYF.

In its sample, this clonotype was seen a few times. In DNA form, the CDR3 reads TGCAGTGCTAGTTTTGAGGGGAGGGCAGGGGTGGATGAAAAACTGTTTTTT. It is translated as CSASFEGRAGVDEKLFF. The chain uses TRBV20-1 and TRBJ1-4; tentatively, D is TRBD1 (6 bases). The CDR3 sequence is 17 residues long. The V end was cut by 3 bases, the J end by 6 bases, with 23 bases between. The germline CDR1 and CDR2 sequences are DFQATT and SNEGSKA (reference sequence).

This clonotype was found a few times. The V gene is TRBV20-1, the J gene TRBJ1-5; D uncertain. Germline CDR1 reads DFQATT; CDR2 reads SNEGSKA (reference sequence). The CDR3 extends over 15 amino acids. Trimming took off 3 bases at V and 0 bases at J, with 12 bases between the two ends. This CDR3 is CSARVGESSNQPQHF. The CDR3 DNA reads as TGCAGTGCTAGGGTCGGGGAAAGTAGCAATCAGCCCCAGCATTTT.